This T cell receptor (beta chain) came from a study of T cells in Graves' hyperthyroidism and ophthalmopathy. This clonotype was picked up a small number of times. What it binds is not known. The CDR3 consists of 15 residues. J gave up 2 bases and V 7 bases, and 10 bases lay outside the gene matches. Germline lookup yields CDR1 MNHNY and CDR2 SVGAGI (reference sequence). For Graves' hyperthyroidism to be stable, ophthalmopathy could not progress within 18 months. RNA transcripts were the template for amplifying TCR beta CDR3 regions. First-round RT-PCR of the TCR CDR3 relied on the HTBI primer set. From the multiplex PCR reads, TCRdb called clonotypes with MiXCR, one entry per CDR3 protein. The sample records hundreds of thousands of distinct CDR3 sequences, approximately 36% being singletons. Study observations and caveats: Median prediction lead before ophthalmopathy onset was 6.5 months with the model.

The sequence was collected from a woman in her forties with Graves' hyperthyroidism. The chain is built from TRBV6-6 and TRBJ1-2, with 7 positions matching TRBD1. Material for sequencing was blood. For the CDR3, the DNA is TGTGCCAGCACTAAATACAGGGGAGTGAACTATGGCTACACCTTC. It is translated as CASTKYRGVNYGYTF.